What follows are 10 T cell receptor beta chains derived from one specimen sequenced in a study of beta chain features in type 1 diabetes. Reverse transcription of all isolated RNA meant that expressed TCRB transcripts were sequenced. Generated by immunoSEQ multiplex PCR, the TCRdb table keeps only in-frame clones and is missing some. Counted here are some 290,000 clones, roughly 13% occurring once; the ten biggest clones make up under 0.02%. General observations from the study: The study found moderately but significantly shorter TCRB CDR3s in all four CD4+ subsets of Type 1 diabetes patients.

Their cognate antigens are unknown. Sequenced material: naive CD4+ T cells from blood. Every receptor here comes from a man aged 25 to 45 with type 1 diabetes.

This clone was found a few times. V and J are TRBV29-1 and TRBJ2-1; 8 bases map to TRBD1. This CDR3 is 11 amino acids long. V gave up 7 bases and J gave up 9 bases; unmatched junction bases: 5. The germline CDR1 and CDR2 sequences are SQVTM and ANQGSEA. CDR3: CSGGQVGEQFF. CDR3 sequence (DNA): TGCAGCGGGGGACAGGTCGGTGAGCAGTTCTTC.

This clone occurred a few times. The chain is built from TRBV29-1 and TRBJ2-1, with D unresolved. Germline loops: CDR1 SQVTM, CDR2 ANQGSEA. CDR3 size: 13 residues. V was trimmed by 7 bases and J by 9 bases, leaving 19 bases between them. CDR3 residues: CSAPYKTSFEQFF. Here the CDR3 DNA reads TGCAGCGCTCCCTATAAAACTTCGTTTGAGCAGTTCTTC.

V is TRBV7-9 and J is TRBJ2-5; 13 bases align to TRBD2. The CDR3 is made up of 15 amino acids. Germline CDR1 SEHNR, CDR2 FQNEAQ (reference sequence). V was clipped by 4 bases and J by 4 bases; unmatched bases: 3. CDR3 loop: CASSSGLAGAETQYF. The CDR3 DNA sequence: TGTGCCAGCAGCTCCGGACTAGCGGGAGCAGAGACCCAGTACTTC.

The J gene is TRBJ2-7, the V gene TRBV10-2; a weak D match, TRBD2 (6 bases). The CDR3 is 16 amino acids. CDR1 is WSHSY and CDR2 is SAAADI in the germline V gene. V was clipped by 4 bases and J by 6 bases, with 22 bases between them. The CDR3 nucleotides are TGCGCCAGCAGTGGGGGGTCTGGCGGGACGTCTCGCGAGCAGTACTTC. This sequence encodes CASSGGSGGTSREQYF.

V is TRBV19 and J is TRBJ1-5; 7 nucleotides align to TRBD1. The CDR3 is made up of 11 amino acids. The V gene's germline CDR1 is LNHDA and CDR2 SQIVND (reference sequence). With 3 bases clipped from V and 13 bases from J, the junction kept 3 bases outside the gene matches. As DNA, the CDR3 is TGTGCCAGTAGTATTTTGGACAGGCAGCATTTT. Translating it yields CASSILDRQHF.

In this sample, this clone turned up a few times. CDR3 sequence (DNA): TGCGCCAGCAGCCAAGATGACGGGTTAGGCACAGATACGCAGTATTTT. This codes for CASSQDDGLGTDTQYF. This sequence joins TRBV4-3 and TRBJ2-3; D is undetermined. V shed 0 bases and J shed 1 base, with 11 bases lying between them. This CDR3 spans 16 amino acids. The V gene's germline CDR1 is LGHNA and CDR2 YSLEER.

The CDR3 DNA reads as TGTGCCAGCAGCCACACACTACGCGCAACTAACAATGAGCAGTTCTTC. This codes for CASSHTLRATNNEQFF. The chain couples TRBV14 to TRBJ2-1; D uncertain. The CDR3 spans 16 residues. Trimming pared 3 bases from V and 5 bases from J, leaving 17 bases between. Germline V gene data show CDR1 as SGHDN and CDR2 as FVKESK. The entire variable domain, with the rest obtained from reference TRBV14 and TRBJ2-1, is as follows: EAGVTQFPSHSVIEKGQTVTLRCDPISGHDNLYWYRRVMGKEIKFLLHFVKESKQDESGMPNNRFLAERTGGTYSTLKVQPAELEDSGVYFCASSHTLRATNNEQFFGPGTRLTVL.

This clone has only a few counts. V usage is TRBV5-1 and J usage is TRBJ2-2, with 7 bases that match TRBD2. J lost 3 bases, V lost 1 base, and 3 bases had no gene match. This CDR3 comprises 15 residues. Germline V gene lookup returns CDR1 SGHRS and CDR2 YFSETQ. CDR3 residues: CASSLRLADTGELFF. CDR3 DNA sequence: TGCGCCAGCAGCTTGAGGCTAGCGGACACCGGGGAGCTGTTTTTT.

This clone was detected a few times. The chain is built from TRBV7-2 and TRBJ2-1, with D hard to call. Trimming shortened V by 2 bases and J by 8 bases, and 7 bases separated the two germline ends. Germline assignment: CDR1 SGHTA and CDR2 FQGNSA. The length of the CDR3 is 12 residues. CDR3 sequence: CASSLFPDEQFF. CDR3 coding DNA: TGTGCCAGCAGCTTATTTCCAGATGAGCAGTTCTTC.

This chain joins TRBV6-4 and TRBJ2-1; D perhaps matches TRBD1 (6 bases). Between the trimmed V and J ends, which lost 6 bases and 9 bases, there was a span of 18 bases. The CDR3 is 14 residues long. Per the germline V gene, CDR1 is MRHNA and CDR2 is SNTAGT. The chain's CDR3 is CASRPFTGLGEQFF. CDR3 coding DNA: TGTGCCAGCAGACCTTTCACAGGGTTGGGTGAGCAGTTCTTC.